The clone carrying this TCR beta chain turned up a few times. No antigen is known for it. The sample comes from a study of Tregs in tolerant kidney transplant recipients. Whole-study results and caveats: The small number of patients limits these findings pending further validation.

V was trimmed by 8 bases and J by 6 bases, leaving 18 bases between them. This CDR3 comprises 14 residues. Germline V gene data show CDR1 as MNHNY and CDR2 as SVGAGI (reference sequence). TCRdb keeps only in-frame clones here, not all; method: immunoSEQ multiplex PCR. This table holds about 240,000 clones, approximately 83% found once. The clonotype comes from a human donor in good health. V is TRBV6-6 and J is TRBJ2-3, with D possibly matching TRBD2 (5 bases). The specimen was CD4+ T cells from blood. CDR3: CASRTPSQIDTQYF. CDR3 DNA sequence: TGTGCCAGCCGGACTCCCTCCCAGATCGATACGCAGTATTTT.